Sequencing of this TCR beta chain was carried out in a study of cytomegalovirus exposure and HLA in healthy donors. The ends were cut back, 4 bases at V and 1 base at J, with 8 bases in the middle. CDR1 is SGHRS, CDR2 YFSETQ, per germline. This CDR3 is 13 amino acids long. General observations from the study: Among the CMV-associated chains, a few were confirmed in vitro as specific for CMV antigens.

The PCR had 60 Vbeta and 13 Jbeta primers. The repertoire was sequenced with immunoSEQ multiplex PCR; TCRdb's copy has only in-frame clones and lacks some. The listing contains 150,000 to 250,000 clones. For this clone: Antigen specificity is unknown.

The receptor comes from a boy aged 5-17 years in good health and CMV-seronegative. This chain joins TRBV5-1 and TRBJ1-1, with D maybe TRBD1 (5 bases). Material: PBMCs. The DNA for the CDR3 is TGCGCCAGCAGCCCAGGACAGAACACTGAAGCTTTCTTT. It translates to CASSPGQNTEAFF.